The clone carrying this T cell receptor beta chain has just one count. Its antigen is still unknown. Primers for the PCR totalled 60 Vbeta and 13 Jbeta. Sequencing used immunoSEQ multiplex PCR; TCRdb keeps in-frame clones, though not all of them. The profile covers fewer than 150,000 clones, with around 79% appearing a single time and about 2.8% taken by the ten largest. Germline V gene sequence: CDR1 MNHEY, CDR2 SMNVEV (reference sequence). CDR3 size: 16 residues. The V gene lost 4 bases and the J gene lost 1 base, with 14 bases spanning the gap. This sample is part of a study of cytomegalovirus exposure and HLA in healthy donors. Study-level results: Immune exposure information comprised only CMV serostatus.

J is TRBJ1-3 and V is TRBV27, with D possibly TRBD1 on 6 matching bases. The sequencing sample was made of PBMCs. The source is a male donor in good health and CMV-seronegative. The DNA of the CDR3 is TGTGCCAGCAGTTCCCCAACAGGGAAGTCTGGAAACACCATATATTTT. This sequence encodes CASSSPTGKSGNTIYF.